This T cell receptor (beta chain) was profiled in a study of siplizumab effects on memory and regulatory T cells (dated by TCRdb to the late 2010s). Describing the broader study: Across about 8 responder-stimulator pairs, paired mixed lymphocyte reactions were conducted with siplizumab at 1 ug/mL and without drug. The effect of the anti-CD2 antibody siplizumab on alloreactive T-cell subsets was examined in allogeneic mixed lymphocyte reactions constructed from human PBMCs.

Overall study outcomes, separate from this receptor: Sequences below about 10^-5 frequency were poorly captured, so only a minor fraction of alloreactive clones could be mapped to unstimulated subsets. Unstimulated naive T cells appeared to be more diverse than memory T cells, and naive cells seemed to make a substantial contribution to the alloresponse. Of the alloreactive CD4+ clones that could be mapped, the Treg-derived share averaged about 67% with siplizumab compared with around 27% in control reactions. A naive or memory phenotype could not be assigned to roughly 75-96% of proliferating CD4+ or CD8+ clones. Whether proliferating Tregs from siplizumab cultures were suppressive was not functionally confirmed. Siplizumab significantly reduced the cumulative frequency of alloreactive sequences traceable to unstimulated CD4+ memory T cells.

Points on this clone: What this receptor recognizes is not known. Within one base of it there is no much larger clone, and no base qualities were kept.

For 5 to 7 days, cells in the mixed lymphocyte reaction were kept in coculture at 37 degrees C. Responder PBMCs were labelled with CFSE and stimulator PBMCs were labelled with Violet Dye, after which the responder and stimulator PBMCs were mixed at a 1:1 ratio. Sorted unstimulated T cells, along with proliferating T cells recovered from mixed lymphocyte reactions, underwent TCRbeta CDR3 sequencing. Fresh whole blood from approximately ten HLA-typed healthy donors was used to isolate PBMCs. After the mixed lymphocyte reaction, proliferating CFSE-low responder T cells were FACS-sorted for TCR sequencing. Between the V and J ends, shortened by 2 bases and 13 bases respectively, the junction contains 18 bases. According to the germline V gene, CDR1 reads SGHTA and CDR2 reads FQGNSA. The CDR3, cysteine through phenylalanine, is 15 amino acids long. Only CDR3 DNA is held: 45 bases, read in frame from base 1.

Libraries were made using the immunoSEQ multiplex PCR assay. The deep sequencing platform assayed approximately 10^5 TCR templates per sample. Genomic DNA extracted from sorted T cells was used for TCRbeta CDR3 sequencing. Per the authors' processing: The R programming language was used for the clonal analysis of the TCRbeta CDR3 data. Alloreactive CD4+ and CD8+ clones were defined by comparing unstimulated samples with post-reaction CFSE-low samples. Regulatory or non-regulatory origin was assigned to alloreactive CD4+ clones by matching of sequences to sorted unstimulated Treg and non-Treg repertoires. The table was pulled from immuneACCESS by TCRdb, which kept in-frame rearrangements only. Such tables lose some clones; where checked, under half of the loss comes from unresolved V genes, and the rest has no known cause. Clone size and the V and J calls come from that table; the DNA yielded D and trimming. The sample yields 9,500 to 10,000 clones; more than 35% were counted once. Of the sample, about 9.4% falls within the top ten clones.

The sequencing sample was made of CFSE-low (dividing) CD4+ T cells sorted from an allogeneic mixed lymphocyte reaction. The chain uses TRBV7-2 and TRBJ1-6; matching of 5 bases hints at TRBD1 as the D gene. The TCR sequence derives from a human donor in good health; the cells came from an allogeneic mixed lymphocyte reaction. The CDR3 here reads CASSLMGVPNGPLHF. The sequenced DNA: TGTGCCAGCAGCTTAATGGGGGTCCCGAATGGGCCCCTCCACTTT.